One sample yielded the 27 T cell receptor delta chains listed below, sequenced in a study of Vδ1+ human thymocytes. Points from the study as a whole: In the thymus, TRG and TRD repertoires looked highly polyclonal with Gaussian CDR3 lengths.

These TCRs are of unknown antigen specificity. Extracted RNA was reverse transcribed into cDNA. CDR3 amplicons came from multiplex PCR with pooled V-gene forward and constant-region reverse primers. TCRdb re-processed the multiplex PCR reads via CATT. The table shows about 58,000 delta-chain clones, with approximately 15% occurring only once. The sequencing sample was made of Vdelta1+ gamma-delta thymocytes from the thymus. Stated subset: FACS-sorted CD3+ TCRalphabeta- TCRVdelta1+ TCRVdelta2- thymocytes. These receptors were collected from a girl in the first two years of life who had congenital heart surgery.

The rearrangement uses TRDV1 and TRDJ1, with D perhaps matching TRDD3 (6 bases). The ends were cut back, 1 base at V and 0 bases at J, with 9 bases in the middle. This CDR3 has 15 amino acids. CDR1 and CDR2 from the germline V gene are TSWWSYY and QGS. The CDR3 reads CALGEHLGYTDKLIF. The CDR3 nucleotides are TGTGCTCTTGGGGAACATCTGGGGTACACCGATAAACTCATCTTT.

This clone has only a few counts. The genes are TRDV1 and TRDJ1, with TRDD3 matching over 12 bases. Germline CDR1 and CDR2: TSWWSYY and QGS. V was clipped by 1 base and J by 0 bases; unmatched bases: 15. The CDR3 has 21 residues. The DNA of the CDR3 is TGTGCTCTTGGGGAACGGCGCACTGGGGGATACCCCACGGCCCACACCGATAAACTCATCTTT. Protein product: CALGERRTGGYPTAHTDKLIF.

This rearrangement joins TRDV1 to TRDJ1; maybe TRDD3 (5 bases). V lost 9 bases and J lost 1, with 27 bases in between. CDR1 TSWWSYY and CDR2 QGS come from the germline V gene. CDR3 length: 18 residues. Here the CDR3 reads CALSPFPRYPLVTDKLIF. The CDR3 DNA sequence: TGTGCTCTCTCTCCATTCCCCAGATACCCGTTAGTCACCGATAAACTCATCTTT.

In its sample, this clone was seen a few times. The chain is built from TRDV2 and TRDJ1, with 10 nucleotides matching TRDD3. Germline CDR1 GEAIGNYY, CDR2 EKD. The trim removed 3 bases at V and 0 bases at J, leaving 15 bases unmatched. The CDR3 is made up of 19 amino acids. The chain's CDR3 is CACDPRLRILGDHTDKLIF. The DNA of the CDR3 is TGTGCCTGTGACCCAAGACTACGAATACTGGGGGATCACACCGATAAACTCATCTTT.

This clone was detected a few times. The chain carries TRDV1 and TRDJ1; 8 bases align to TRDD3. The CDR3 covers 18 residues. CDR1 is TSWWSYY and CDR2 is QGS in the germline V gene. Trimming cost V 1 base and J 9 bases; bases outside gene matches: 19. CDR3 residues: CALGEPLNPWWGMEELIF. CDR3 sequence (DNA): TGTGCTCTTGGGGAACCCCTCAACCCTTGGTGGGGGATGGAAGAACTCATCTTT.

Of note for this clone: Being one base from a much bigger clone, this may be a read error. The same CDR3 also results from other DNA sequences found in this sample. This chain uses TRAV29/DV5 with TRDJ1; D is undetermined. Germline lookup yields CDR1 NSMFDY and CDR2 ISSIKDK. The CDR3 loop spans 17 amino acids. In nucleotides, the CDR3 is TGTGCCGCAAGCCCCACCACTCCCATTCGCTTCGGGGATAAACTCATCTTT. Protein product: CAASPTTPIRFGDKLIF. Based on the CDR3 plus reference TRAV29/DV5 and TRDJ1, the full variable domain is DQQVKQNSPSLSVQEGRISILNCDYTNSMFDYFLWYKKYPAEGPTFLISISSIKDKNEDGRFTVFLNKSAKHLSLHIVPSQPGDSAVYFCAASPTTPIRFGDKLIFGKGTRVTVEP.

The rearrangement links TRDV1 to TRDJ1; 8 bases map to TRDD3. V lost 8 bases and J lost 0; bases outside the gene matches: 29. Germline loops: CDR1 TSWWSYY, CDR2 QGS. The CDR3 runs 22 residues. CDR3 sequence: CALQNFSPHLHGGSPYTDKLIF. The CDR3 nucleotides read TGTGCTCTTCAAAATTTTTCCCCACATCTTCATGGGGGATCCCCCTACACCGATAAACTCATCTTT.

The chain carries TRDV1 and TRDJ1; 10 positions agree with TRDD3. V gave up 2 bases and J gave up 2 bases; unmatched junction bases: 14. The V gene's germline CDR1 is TSWWSYY and CDR2 QGS. CDR3 length: 19 residues. CDR3 sequence (DNA): TGTGCTCTTGGGGAAGAAGGTGGAACTGGGGGATTATGTACCGATAAACTCATCTTT. As protein: CALGEEGGTGGLCTDKLIF.

The chain carries TRDV1 and TRDJ1, with TRDD3 identical over 11 bases. Germline V CDR1 and CDR2: TSWWSYY, QGS. V lost 3 bases, J lost 0 bases, and 15 bases stayed unmatched. CDR3 length: 20 residues. The CDR3 DNA reads TGTGCTCTTGGGGAGATAGAGTCTGGGGGATACTGGTCCTACACCGATAAACTCATCTTT. The encoded protein is CALGEIESGGYWSYTDKLIF.

This clone was seen a few times. The chain uses TRDV2 and TRDJ1; TRDD3 aligns across 8 bases. Germline V gene sequence: CDR1 GEAIGNYY, CDR2 EKD. V was pared by 0 bases and J by 0 bases, with 5 bases of the junction left unmatched. The CDR3 covers 16 residues. This CDR3 is CACDTGGICDTDKLIF. CDR3 nucleotide sequence: TGTGCCTGTGACACCGGGGGGATATGTGACACCGATAAACTCATCTTT.

The rearrangement uses TRDV1 and TRDJ1; 12 bases are a match to TRDD3. The J segment lost 0 bases and the V segment lost 2 bases, leaving 16 bases of the junction unmatched. Germline V lookup: CDR1 TSWWSYY, CDR2 QGS. The CDR3 is 21 amino acids. For the CDR3, the DNA is TGTGCTCTTGGGGAAGGATCCTGTTCTGGGGGATACGACTTGTACACCGATAAACTCATCTTT. Translating it yields CALGEGSCSGGYDLYTDKLIF.

The chain carries TRDV1 and TRDJ1; 7 nucleotides match TRDD3. The CDR3 contains 18 residues. The germline V gene encodes CDR1 TSWWSYY and CDR2 QGS. V shed 0 bases, J shed 0 bases, and the junction held 10 bases outside the gene matches. The CDR3 reads CALGELSALGVYTDKLIF. CDR3 sequence (DNA): TGTGCTCTTGGGGAACTTTCCGCCCTGGGGGTATACACCGATAAACTCATCTTT.

V is TRDV1 and J is TRDJ1; D uncertain. This CDR3 is 15 amino acids long. Between the trimmed V and J ends, which lost 4 bases and 0 bases, there was a span of 12 bases. The germline V gene has CDR1 TSWWSYY and CDR2 QGS. CDR3 sequence reads: CALGVTRSYTDKLIF. CDR3 nucleotides: TGTGCTCTTGGGGTCACTCGGTCCTACACCGATAAACTCATCTTT.

This clone was seen repeatedly, ten times or more. The chain combines TRAV29/DV5 with TRDJ1, with 9 bases matching TRDD3. The trim removed 3 bases at V and 0 bases at J, leaving 18 bases unmatched. Germline V CDR1 and CDR2: NSMFDY, ISSIKDK. The CDR3 sequence is 19 residues long. CDR3 DNA sequence: TGTGCAGCAATCTTGCCTTCCCCTTACTGGGGGAGGTACACCGATAAACTCATCTTT. This gives the protein CAAILPSPYWGRYTDKLIF.

In this sample, this clone turned up a few times. This chain connects TRDV1 to TRDJ1; 8 bases fit TRDD3. Germline assignment: CDR1 TSWWSYY and CDR2 QGS. The trim removed 1 base at V and 0 bases at J, leaving 16 bases unmatched. CDR3 length equals 20 residues. The CDR3 loop reads CALGEHHNWGPAPYTDKLIF. For the CDR3, the DNA is TGTGCTCTTGGGGAACACCACAACTGGGGGCCTGCCCCTTACACCGATAAACTCATCTTT.

This clone came up a few times. The limits of the CDR3 on the DNA are not certain, so only TCRdb's listed CDR3 is given. J is TRDJ1 and V is TRAV29/DV5; the table's D call, TRDD3, was not checked against the DNA. The CDR3 has 24 amino acids, counting both end residues. The germline CDR1 and CDR2 sequences are NSMFDY and ISSIKDK. The CDR3 reads CSVLLCGKRSDVLGDTPNTDKLIF.

This clone was seen only a few times. The chain is built from TRDV1 and TRDJ1; 10 bases are shared with TRDD3. The CDR3 has 28 amino acids. Germline V lookup: CDR1 TSWWSYY, CDR2 QGS. Trimming at V came to 0 bases and at J to 0 bases, leaving 37 bases not matched to a gene. As DNA, the CDR3 is TGTGCTCTTGGGGAACTAGTTTCCCACCCCATTTCCTTTCCTTTGGGGGATACAGACCCCGGGTACACCGATAAACTCATCTTT. Translated: CALGELVSHPISFPLGDTDPGYTDKLIF.

The chain recombines TRDV1 with TRDJ1; weak D call: TRDD2 (6 bases). Germline-derived CDR1 and CDR2 are TSWWSYY and QGS. The CDR3 has 16 amino acids. Trimming shortened V by 3 bases and J by 3 bases, and 17 bases separated the two germline ends. CDR3 sequence: CALGEPFPSSSDKLIF. CDR3 DNA sequence: TGTGCTCTTGGGGAGCCTTTTCCTAGTTCCTCCGATAAACTCATCTTT.

This clone was observed a handful of times. This chain uses TRDV1 with TRDJ1; 7 bases fit TRDD2. Germline V gene lookup returns CDR1 TSWWSYY and CDR2 QGS. There are 18 residues in the CDR3. V shed 0 bases and J 0 bases; nucleotides not matched to a gene: 10. CDR3 coding DNA: TGTGCTCTTGGGGAACTTCCCCTTCCTTCTGCTTACACCGATAAACTCATCTTT. Encoded protein: CALGELPLPSAYTDKLIF.

V is TRDV1 and J is TRDJ1; no reliable D call. Germline values: CDR1 TSWWSYY, CDR2 QGS. Trimming removed 0 bases from V and 4 bases from J, with 18 bases in between. CDR3 length: 17 amino acids. CDR3 bases: TGTGCTCTTGGGGAACTCATCCTCGGGGTGTTATTCGATAAACTCATCTTT. Translating it yields CALGELILGVLFDKLIF.

Only a few counts were recorded for this clone. J is TRDJ1 and V is TRDV1; 9 bases align to TRDD3. This CDR3 is built from 24 residues. Germline CDR1 and CDR2: TSWWSYY and QGS. J lost 0 bases, V lost 2 bases, and 28 bases had no gene match. The CDR3 region is CALGEIRVRPTGGVPFLYTDKLIF. DNA of the CDR3: TGTGCTCTTGGGGAAATTCGGGTCCGTCCGACTGGGGGAGTTCCCTTCCTGTACACCGATAAACTCATCTTT.

The chain has TRDV1 and TRDJ1; 10 nucleotides align to TRDD3. From germline, CDR1 is TSWWSYY and CDR2 QGS. Trimming at V came to 0 bases and at J to 1 base, leaving 11 bases not matched to a gene. The CDR3 consists of 19 residues. The CDR3 DNA is TGTGCTCTTGGGGAACTGCTACTGGGGGATTACTTGCGCACCGATAAACTCATCTTT. Protein product: CALGELLLGDYLRTDKLIF.

This clone was observed a few times. This chain joins TRDV1 and TRDJ1, with 10 bases that match TRDD3. The CDR3 runs to 19 residues. Trimming at V came to 5 bases and at J to 0 bases, leaving 15 bases not matched to a gene. Germline V CDR1 and CDR2: TSWWSYY, QGS. The CDR3 is CALGMLRYGTGGYTDKLIF. The CDR3 nucleotides are TGTGCTCTTGGGATGCTTCGATACGGAACTGGGGGATACACCGATAAACTCATCTTT.

The chain couples TRDV1 to TRDJ1, with TRDD3 identical over 8 bases. This CDR3 contains 14 residues. CDR1 is TSWWSYY and CDR2 is QGS in the germline V gene. V gave up 3 bases and J gave up 4 bases; unmatched junction bases: 4. The CDR3: CALGEGYAGDKLIF. The CDR3 DNA follows: TGTGCTCTTGGGGAGGGATACGCTGGCGATAAACTCATCTTT.

This clone was observed a handful of times. The chain uses TRDV2 and TRDJ1; D possibly uses TRDD2 or TRDD3 (6 bases each). V was clipped by 3 bases and J by 2 bases, with 21 bases between them. CDR1 and CDR2 (germline): GEAIGNYY, EKD. The CDR3 runs 17 residues. For the CDR3, the DNA is TGTGCCTGTGACCCTTCCCGGGGGAGTACTGGGACCGATAAACTCATCTTT. This gives the protein CACDPSRGSTGTDKLIF.

This clone was picked up a small number of times. The rearrangement joins TRDV1 to TRDJ1; 9 nucleotides align to TRDD3. Germline CDR1 TSWWSYY, CDR2 QGS. The CDR3 sequence is 18 residues long. The V segment lost 1 base and the J segment 5 bases; nucleotides outside the gene matches: 14. CDR3 region: CALGERSLLSGGLDKLIF. CDR3 bases: TGTGCTCTTGGGGAACGCTCCCTACTGTCTGGGGGATTAGATAAACTCATCTTT.

This clone was picked up a small number of times. This rearrangement joins TRDV1 to TRDJ1; TRDD3 aligns across 8 bases. This CDR3 is built from 18 residues. Trimming cost V 6 bases and J 0 bases; bases outside gene matches: 15. Per germline, CDR1 TSWWSYY and CDR2 QGS. For the CDR3, the DNA is TGTGCTCTTGGTGGCGGGGCTTGGGGATACCGGTACACCGATAAACTCATCTTT. This encodes CALGGGAWGYRYTDKLIF.